These 21 T cell receptor beta chains were sequenced from one sample in a study of T cells after yellow fever vaccination. TCRdb used MiXCR to reprocess the 5' RACE reads, holding one entry per CDR3 protein. This table holds roughly 150,000 distinct CDR3 sequences, less than 8.5% found once. This material consisted of CD4+ T cells sorted from PBMCs, taken 10 days after the yellow fever booster vaccination. The receptors here all came from a man aged 25 to 40 who received the YFV17D yellow fever vaccine.

The chain links TRBV25-1 to TRBJ2-2, with 7 bases lining up with TRBD1. This CDR3 region has 15 residues. Germline loops: CDR1 MGHDK, CDR2 SYGVNS. The junction had 12 bases not matched to a gene; V was cut back by 6 bases and J by 8 bases. As DNA, the CDR3 is TGTGCCAGCAGATGGGACAGAGGGAGCCTAGGGGAGCTGTTTTTT. Its protein is CASRWDRGSLGELFF. Full variable domain (remainder filled in from reference TRBV25-1 and TRBJ2-2): EADIYQTPRYLVIGTGKKITLECSQTMGHDKMYWYQQDPGMELHLIHYSYGVNSTEKGDLSSESTVSRIRTEHFPLTLESARPSHTSQYLCASRWDRGSLGELFFGEGSRLTVL.

J is TRBJ1-2 and V is TRBV3-1; the D gene is possibly TRBD1 (6 bases). Per the germline V gene, CDR1 is LGHDT and CDR2 is YNNKEL (reference sequence). Trimming removed 4 bases from V and 2 bases from J, with 17 bases in between. This CDR3 comprises 16 residues. The CDR3 DNA sequence: TGTGCCAGCAGCCCACCACCGGACAGCGGGAACTATGGCTACACCTTC. Protein: CASSPPPDSGNYGYTF.

Concerning this clonotype itself: This may be a read error, as it is one base from a much larger clone. The V gene is TRBV18, the J gene TRBJ2-7, with TRBD1 matching 8 bases. Trimming cost V 0 bases and J 6 bases; bases outside gene matches: 4. In germline, CDR1 is KGHSH, CDR2 LQKENI. There are 14 residues in the CDR3. CDR3 DNA sequence: TGTGCCAGCTCACCACCGGACAGGGCCCGCGAGCAGTACTTC. This translates into CASSPPDRAREQYF.

This clonotype showed up just a few times. This chain joins TRBV7-2 and TRBJ2-3, with D perhaps matching TRBD2 (5 bases). CDR1 SGHTA and CDR2 FQGNSA come from the germline V gene. Trimming shortened V by 1 base and J by 8 bases, and 19 bases separated the two germline ends. The CDR3 runs 16 residues. The CDR3 protein is CASSLDPTRARSTQYF. The CDR3 DNA follows: TGTGCCAGCAGCTTAGACCCAACTAGGGCCCGGAGTACGCAGTATTTT.

Details on this clonotype: This may arise from a read error, as a much more abundant clone is one base away. This sequence joins TRBV5-1 and TRBJ2-1; weak D call: TRBD1 (6 bases). Germline assignment: CDR1 SGHRS and CDR2 YFSETQ. CDR3 length: 15 residues. The CDR3 protein is CASSFDRSSFNEQFF. The CDR3 DNA is TGCGCCAGCAGCTTCGACAGGAGCTCCTTCAATGAGCAGTTCTTC.

As for this clonotype: This clone may be a read error of a much larger clone one base away. J is TRBJ2-1 and V is TRBV29-1; no clear D. The V and J ends lost 6 bases and 12 bases respectively, with 12 bases between them. CDR1 and CDR2 from the germline V gene are SQVTM and ANQGSEA. The CDR3 is 10 amino acids. CDR3 in amino acids: CSVTVPVQFF. The DNA of the CDR3 is TGCAGCGTGACTGTCCCTGTGCAGTTCTTC.

This clonotype has ten or more counts. The chain carries TRBV5-1 and TRBJ2-1; perhaps TRBD2 as D (5 bases). V dropped 6 bases and J dropped 0 bases, with 13 bases sitting between them. The CDR3 covers 15 residues. Germline CDR1 reads SGHRS; CDR2 reads YFSETQ. The CDR3 sequence is CASNYLRGSYNEQFF. The CDR3 region has the DNA TGCGCCAGCAACTATCTACGGGGCTCCTACAATGAGCAGTTCTTC.

There are many counts of this clonotype. The rearrangement joins TRBV12-3 or TRBV12-4 to TRBJ2-6; D ambiguous. This CDR3 has 14 amino acids. Trimming left V 0 bases short and J 4 bases short, with 4 bases between. DNA of the CDR3: TGTGCCAGCAGTTTAGCGAAAGGGGCCAACGTCCTGACTTTC. Translating it yields CASSLAKGANVLTF.

This clonotype was counted ten times or more. V gene TRBV24-1 combines with J gene TRBJ2-3, with 11 positions matching TRBD2. With V trimmed by 3 bases and J by 7 bases, 8 bases remained unmatched. The CDR3 runs 16 residues. CDR1 is KGHDR and CDR2 is SFDVKD in the germline V gene. Here the CDR3 DNA reads TGTGCCACCAGTGATCCGGGACTAGCGGAGATTAATACGCAGTATTTT. This encodes CATSDPGLAEINTQYF.

J is TRBJ1-2 and V is TRBV5-1; no firm D call. Germline values: CDR1 SGHRS, CDR2 YFSETQ. Trimming cost V 0 bases and J 1 base, with 10 bases left between them. The CDR3 length is 15 residues. CDR3 nucleotides: TGCGCCAGCAGCTTGGGGCCTTCGGGTAACTATGGCTACACCTTC. Translating it yields CASSLGPSGNYGYTF. The full variable domain, its missing parts supplied by reference TRBV5-1 and TRBJ1-2, is KAGVTQTPRYLIKTRGQQVTLSCSPISGHRSVSWYQQTPGQGLQFLFEYFSETQRNKGNFPGRFSGRQFSNSRSEMNVSTLELGDSALYLCASSLGPSGNYGYTFGSGTRLTVV.

This clonotype was seen repeatedly, ten times or more. V usage is TRBV18 and J usage is TRBJ2-7; TRBD2 aligns across 8 bases. The CDR3 extends over 14 amino acids. After removal of 8 bases from V and 2 bases from J, the junction contained 8 bases not matched to a gene. The germline V gene encodes CDR1 KGHSH and CDR2 LQKENI. The CDR3 DNA reads as TGTGCCAGCCTCGAGAGAGCGGGGGCCTACGAGCAGTACTTC. Its translation: CASLERAGAYEQYF.

This clonotype was counted ten times or more. The gene calls are TRBV11-2 and TRBJ2-7; 10 bases align to TRBD2. Germline CDR1 reads SGHAT; CDR2 reads FQNNGV. The CDR3 is made up of 15 amino acids. V shed 5 bases and J 2 bases; nucleotides not matched to a gene: 6. CDR3 amino acids: CASSRRTSGTYEQYF. The CDR3 region has the DNA TGTGCCAGCAGCCGCCGGACTAGCGGCACCTACGAGCAGTACTTC.

In this sample, this clonotype turned up many times. The CDR3 DNA sequence: TGTGCCAGCAGCCGACTCGGAACATACGATGAGCAGTTCTTC. It yields the protein CASSRLGTYDEQFF. This rearrangement joins TRBV6-4 to TRBJ2-1; D not resolved. This CDR3 contains 14 residues. V shed 6 bases and J shed 8 bases, with 17 bases lying between them. Germline CDR1 is MRHNA and CDR2 is SNTAGT.

This clonotype was observed at least ten times. The rearrangement joins TRBV7-2 to TRBJ1-2; D is unresolved. The CDR3 is 14 amino acids. CDR1 and CDR2 from the germline V gene are SGHTA and FQGNSA. The V end was cut by 1 base, the J end by 0 bases, with 6 bases between. The CDR3 loop is CASSLVVSNYGYTF. The CDR3 region has the DNA TGTGCCAGCAGCTTAGTGGTTTCTAACTATGGCTACACCTTC.

The chain carries TRBV20-1 and TRBJ2-7; the D gene is possibly TRBD2 (5 bases). Germline CDR1 DFQATT, CDR2 SNEGSKA (reference sequence). This CDR3 has 14 amino acids. Between the trimmed V and J ends, which lost 4 bases and 3 bases, there was a span of 16 bases. The CDR3 here is CSATQESGRYEQYF. DNA of the CDR3: TGCAGTGCTACTCAGGAGAGCGGCCGCTACGAGCAGTACTTC.

V gene TRBV9 combines with J gene TRBJ2-1; 8 nucleotides match TRBD2. CDR3 length: 16 amino acids. After removal of 3 bases from V and 4 bases from J, the junction contained 9 bases not matched to a gene. Germline lookup yields CDR1 SGDLS and CDR2 YYNGEE. CDR3 sequence reads: CASSAAGLGIYNEQFF. The CDR3 DNA sequence: TGTGCCAGCAGCGCCGCGGGACTAGGGATTTACAATGAGCAGTTCTTC. Based on the CDR3 plus reference TRBV9 and TRBJ2-1, the full variable domain is DSGVTQTPKHLITATGQRVTLRCSPRSGDLSVYWYQQSLDQGLQFLIQYYNGEERAKGNILERFSAQQFPDLHSELNLSSLELGDSALYFCASSAAGLGIYNEQFFGPGTRLTVL.

This clonotype was observed many times. CDR3: CSAAGTGRTYEQYF. The CDR3 DNA reads TGCAGTGCGGCCGGGACAGGCCGAACCTACGAGCAGTACTTC. The rearrangement uses TRBV20-1 and TRBJ2-7, with 8 bases identical to TRBD1. This CDR3 spans 14 amino acids. Trimming at V came to 6 bases and at J to 2 bases, leaving 9 bases not matched to a gene. Germline CDR1 DFQATT, CDR2 SNEGSKA (reference sequence).

This clonotype was seen repeatedly, ten times or more. The chain has TRBV29-1 and TRBJ2-1, with 8 bases that match TRBD2. The CDR3 has 14 amino acids. Losses at the gene ends were 6 bases for V and 0 bases for J; bases not matched to a gene: 4. Germline values: CDR1 SQVTM, CDR2 ANQGSEA. CDR3 in amino acids: CSVKSGSSYNEQFF. In DNA, the CDR3 is TGCAGCGTGAAAAGCGGGAGCTCCTACAATGAGCAGTTCTTC.

This clonotype was observed many times. The chain uses TRBV5-1 and TRBJ2-7, with TRBD2 as a possible D gene (6 bases). Trimming took off 1 base at V and 0 bases at J, with 11 bases between the two ends. CDR3 size: 15 residues. The germline V gene has CDR1 SGHRS and CDR2 YFSETQ. DNA of the CDR3: TGCGCCAGCAGCTTGTTGCGGGAAACCTCCTACGAGCAGTACTTC. This encodes CASSLLRETSYEQYF.

This clonotype was seen repeatedly, ten times or more. The chain carries TRBV20-1 and TRBJ1-6; possible D gene TRBD1, 6 bases. Trimming removed 3 bases at V and 10 bases at J, with 13 bases between. This CDR3 comprises 13 residues. CDR1 and CDR2 from the germline V gene are DFQATT and SNEGSKA (reference sequence). CDR3 sequence reads: CSARMAGESPLHF. CDR3 bases: TGCAGTGCTAGGATGGCAGGGGAGTCACCCCTCCACTTT.

This clonotype was seen many times. In nucleotides, the CDR3 is TGCGCCAGCAGAATTGTAGGGAACACTGAAGCTTTCTTT. Translated, it gives CASRIVGNTEAFF. The V call is TRBV5-1, the J call TRBJ1-1; the D is unclear. The V end lost 5 bases, the J end lost 1 base, and 9 bases lay between the germline ends. The CDR3 sequence is 13 residues long. Germline V gene sequence: CDR1 SGHRS, CDR2 YFSETQ.